In its sample, the clone carrying this T cell receptor beta chain was seen once. The CDR3 runs to 12 residues. Germline-derived CDR1 and CDR2 are SQVTM and ANQGSEA. V lost 7 bases to trimming and J lost 2 bases, with 11 bases between them. These data come from a study of CD8 T cells in Susac syndrome. The RNA input was about 0.5 to 1 ug, and it was reverse transcribed with random hexamers. Multiplex PCR with immunoSEQ amplified the TCR beta CDR3 across 54 Vbeta and 13 Jbeta. TCRdb reanalysed the immunoSEQ multiplex PCR reads using MiXCR and keeps one entry per CDR3 protein. This table has roughly 190,000 distinct CDR3 sequences, less than 95% appearing once.

V usage is TRBV29-1 and J usage is TRBJ1-1; D gene unclear. This sequence originates from a human donor in good health. Sequencing was carried out using CD4+ T cells from PBMCs. CDR3 in amino acids: CSADGGNTEAFF. The CDR3 bases are TGCAGCGCCGACGGAGGAAACACTGAAGCTTTCTTT. The full variable domain, its missing parts supplied by reference TRBV29-1 and TRBJ1-1, is SAVISQKPSRDICQRGTSLTIQCQVDSQVTMMFWYRQQPGQSLTLIATANQGSEATYESGFVIDKFPISRPNLTFSTLTVSNMSPEDSSIYLCSADGGNTEAFFGQGTRLTVV.